These 26 T cell receptor beta chains were sequenced from one sample in a study of immune characterization of retroperitoneal liposarcoma. MiXCR, applied by TCRdb to the PCR reads, yields one record per CDR3 protein. The sample holds 9,500 to 13,000 distinct CDR3 sequences; roughly a quarter are singletons and the top ten take approximately 8%. The sequencing sample was made of tumor tissue. These receptors came from a male donor with retroperitoneal liposarcoma.

This clonotype was seen only a few times. The chain employs TRBV5-4 and TRBJ2-1; the D is unclear. Germline lookup yields CDR1 SGHNT and CDR2 YYREEE (reference sequence). This CDR3 is built from 14 residues. V lost 4 bases to trimming and J lost 5 bases, with 13 bases between them. The CDR3 here is CASSPLEKNNEQFF. In nucleotides, the CDR3 is TGTGCCAGCAGCCCCTTAGAGAAAAACAATGAGCAGTTCTTC.

This clonotype was observed a few times. The chain recombines TRBV7-3 with TRBJ2-1; 9 nucleotides align to TRBD2. The CDR3 is 14 residues long. The germline CDR1 and CDR2 sequences are SGHTA and FQGTGA. V trimming: 2 bases; J trimming: 10 bases; junction bases outside the gene matches: 6. CDR3 protein: CASSLAGGAYEQFF. As DNA, the CDR3 is TGTGCCAGCAGCTTAGCGGGAGGGGCTTACGAGCAGTTCTTC. Full variable domain (rest looked up from reference TRBV7-3 and TRBJ2-1): GAGVSQTPSNKVTEKGKYVELRCDPISGHTALYWYRQSLGQGPEFLIYFQGTGAADDSGLPNDRFFAVRPEGSVSTLKIQRTERGDSAVYLCASSLAGGAYEQFFGPGTRLTVL.

This clonotype is medium-sized (0.01 to 0.1%) in the sample. This rearrangement joins TRBV10-2 to TRBJ2-1; 8 bases agree with TRBD1. Germline V CDR1 and CDR2: WSHSY, SAAADI. Unmatched junction bases numbered 10, after V lost 5 bases and J lost 10 bases. The CDR3 spans 14 residues. This CDR3 reads CASSYRGLGYEQFF. DNA for the CDR3: TGCGCCAGCAGTTACAGGGGGTTAGGATACGAGCAGTTCTTC.

The rearrangement uses TRBV28 and TRBJ2-5, with D unclear. Trimming pared 6 bases from V and 1 base from J, leaving 21 bases between. The germline V gene encodes CDR1 MDHEN and CDR2 SYDVKM. The CDR3 length is 17 residues. CDR3 coding DNA: TGTGCCAGCAGGGGATATTATTCAGAAATTTTCCAAGAGACCCAGTACTTC. Its translation: CASRGYYSEIFQETQYF. The whole variable domain, filled in from reference TRBV28 and TRBJ2-5, reads DVKVTQSSRYLVKRTGEKVFLECVQDMDHENMFWYRQDPGLGLRLIYFSYDVKMKEKGDIPEGYSVSREKKERFSLILESASTNQTSMYLCASRGYYSEIFQETQYFGPGTRLLVL.

This clonotype was seen at least ten times. V usage is TRBV7-8 and J usage is TRBJ1-2, with D possibly TRBD1 on 6 matching bases. Trimming left V 0 bases short and J 6 bases short, with 8 bases between. Per germline, CDR1 SGHVS and CDR2 FQNEAQ. The CDR3 covers 13 residues. The CDR3 sequence is CASSLAGADGYTF. Written as DNA, the CDR3 is TGTGCCAGCAGCTTAGCGGGGGCGGATGGCTACACCTTC. The variable domain in full, with the rest retrieved from reference TRBV7-8 and TRBJ1-2, is GAGVSQSPRYKVAKRGQDVALRCDPISGHVSLFWYQQALGQGPEFLTYFQNEAQLDKSGLPSDRFFAERPEGSVSTLKIQRTQQEDSAVYLCASSLAGADGYTFGSGTRLTVV.

This rearrangement joins TRBV10-1 to TRBJ2-5, with TRBD2 matching over 8 bases. The CDR3 covers 12 residues. Germline-derived CDR1 and CDR2 are WNHNN and SYGVQD (reference sequence). J lost 5 bases, V lost 10 bases, and 6 bases had no gene match. DNA for the CDR3: TGCGCCACGGGACTAGTCCGGGAGACCCAGTACTTC. Its protein product is CATGLVRETQYF.

This clonotype was observed a few times. Here the CDR3 reads CASSPRTSAGDEQFF. The CDR3 DNA sequence: TGTGCCAGCAGTCCCCGGACTAGCGCAGGGGATGAGCAGTTCTTC. The rearrangement joins TRBV6-1 to TRBJ2-1; 9 bases line up with TRBD2. Germline V gene sequence: CDR1 MNHNS, CDR2 SASEGT. V dropped 5 bases and J dropped 8; count of bases not matched to a gene: 10. The CDR3 extends over 15 amino acids.

Judged by abundance, this clonotype is medium-sized. The chain recombines TRBV6-6 with TRBJ2-2; D unresolved. V was pared by 1 base and J by 8 bases, with 2 bases between. CDR1 and CDR2 (germline): MNHNY, SVGAGI (reference sequence). CDR3 length: 11 amino acids. The CDR3 coding sequence is TGTGCCAGCAGTTACTTGGGGGAGCTGTTTTTT. Amino acid sequence: CASSYLGELFF.

Comments on this clonotype: This clone may be a read error of a much larger clone one base away. This chain uses TRBV11-3 with TRBJ2-1; no clear D gene. The J call is in doubt because the DNA end fits TRBJ2-7 better. This CDR3 contains 13 residues. Germline V lookup: CDR1 SGHNT, CDR2 YENEEA. CDR3 DNA sequence: TGTGCCAACAGCTCAAAGTCCTCCTACGAGCAGTACTTC. This codes for CANSSKSSYEQYF.

V gene TRBV2 combines with J gene TRBJ2-2; 8 bases are shared with TRBD2. The CDR3 contains 15 residues. The germline gives CDR1 SNHLY, CDR2 FYNNEI. The ends lost 6 bases at V and 5 bases at J; junction bases unmatched: 8. Here the CDR3 reads CASRRSSGRTGELFF. The CDR3 region has the DNA TGTGCCAGCAGGAGATCCAGCGGGAGAACCGGGGAGCTGTTTTTT. Together with reference TRBV2 and TRBJ2-2, the CDR3 gives the full variable domain: EPEVTQTPSHQVTQMGQEVILRCVPISNHLYFYWYRQILGQKVEFLVSFYNNEISEKSEIFDDQFSVERPDGSNFTLKIRSTKLEDSAMYFCASRRSSGRTGELFFGEGSRLTVL.

The genes are TRBV6-1 and TRBJ2-3, with 13 bases aligning to TRBD2. Looked up from germline, CDR1 is MNHNS and CDR2 is SASEGT. The CDR3 runs to 15 residues. Trimming at V came to 6 bases and at J to 6 bases, leaving 6 bases not matched to a gene. The CDR3 DNA reads as TGTGCCAGCAGCCCCGGACTAGCGGGAGTCGATACGCAGTATTTT. Residues: CASSPGLAGVDTQYF.

The table lists this clonotype with many counts. The CDR3 loop is CASSLVVGDTDTQYF. For the CDR3, the DNA is TGTGCCAGCAGCTTAGTTGTCGGGGACACAGATACGCAGTATTTT. The V call is TRBV11-3, the J call TRBJ2-3, with TRBD2 as a possible D gene (5 bases). V was trimmed by 1 base and J by 2 bases, leaving 10 bases between them. This CDR3 is built from 15 residues. Germline values: CDR1 SGHNT, CDR2 YENEEA.

This clonotype was detected a few times. This chain uses TRBV6-1 with TRBJ2-1; D possibly corresponds to TRBD2 (6 bases). The DNA end is more similar to TRBJ2-7, so the J call may be wrong. CDR3 size: 13 residues. In germline, CDR1 is MNHNS, CDR2 SASEGT. The CDR3 DNA is TGTGCCAGCCTGGCGGGGAGACCCTACGAGCAGTACTTC. It is translated as CASLAGRPYEQYF.

This clonotype turned up a few times. The chain joins TRBV6-1 to TRBJ2-3; 8 bases are a match to TRBD2. The V gene end was trimmed by 1 base and the J gene end by 4 bases; junction bases not matched to a gene: 4. This CDR3 has 15 amino acids. Germline CDR1 is MNHNS and CDR2 is SASEGT. The CDR3 reads CASSEGAGGPDTQYF. The CDR3 region has the DNA TGTGCCAGCAGTGAAGGCGCGGGGGGCCCAGATACGCAGTATTTT.

By sample fraction, this clonotype is medium-sized. V is TRBV6-1 and J is TRBJ2-5; 9 bases are shared with TRBD2. Germline trimming cut 5 bases from V and 0 bases from J; bases unmatched to any gene: 4. The CDR3 is 15 amino acids. Germline V gene sequence: CDR1 MNHNS, CDR2 SASEGT. In DNA, the CDR3 is TGTGCCAGCAGTTCGCTAGCGGGGAACCAAGAGACCCAGTACTTC. Its translation: CASSSLAGNQETQYF.

This clonotype is large (0.1 to 1%). In nucleotides, the CDR3 is TGTGCCAGCAGTTCGGACAGAAGCTTAGCGTTAAACATTCAGTACTTC. It translates to CASSSDRSLALNIQYF. The rearrangement joins TRBV7-2 to TRBJ2-4; a weak D match, TRBD1 (6 bases). The CDR3 runs 16 residues. Trimming removed 6 bases at V and 6 bases at J, with 21 bases between. The V gene's germline CDR1 is SGHTA and CDR2 FQGNSA.

This clonotype has only a few counts. V is TRBV6-1 and J is TRBJ1-1; 7 nucleotides match TRBD1. Trimming took 7 bases from V and 4 from J; bases not matched to a gene: 6. This CDR3 spans 13 amino acids. Germline V gives CDR1 MNHNS, CDR2 SASEGT. The CDR3, as DNA: TGTGCCAGCACCGACACAGGGGCCACTGAAGCTTTCTTT. Its translation: CASTDTGATEAFF.

This clonotype appeared many times. V and J are TRBV7-8 and TRBJ2-1, with 11 bases fitting TRBD2. The CDR3 spans 16 residues. The germline CDR1 and CDR2 sequences are SGHVS and FQNEAQ. The V gene end was trimmed by 0 bases and the J gene end by 10 bases; junction bases not matched to a gene: 8. The chain's CDR3 is CASSLAASGGIYEQFF. The CDR3 DNA is TGTGCCAGCAGCTTAGCGGCTAGCGGGGGGATCTACGAGCAGTTCTTC.

This clonotype is medium-sized (0.01 to 0.1%). The rearrangement links TRBV6-1 to TRBJ2-1; D not resolved. V gave up 6 bases and J gave up 1 base, with 13 bases separating them. The CDR3 is 15 residues long. CDR1 and CDR2 (germline): MNHNS, SASEGT. This CDR3 is CASRSWVSSYNEQFF. CDR3 DNA: TGTGCCAGCAGGTCGTGGGTTAGTTCCTACAATGAGCAGTTCTTC.

This clonotype is deemed medium-sized. Germline and junction disagree at one end, which may indicate a read error. The chain links TRBV7-7 to TRBJ2-3; 9 nucleotides agree with TRBD2. The germline gives CDR1 SSHAT, CDR2 FNYEAQ (reference sequence). This CDR3 is built from 17 residues. This chain's CDR3 is CASSSRLAGFSTDTQYF. CDR3 DNA sequence: TGTGCTAGCAGCTCCAGGCTAGCGGGGTTCAGCACAGATACGCAGTATTTT.

The chain is built from TRBV6-1 and TRBJ2-4, with 9 bases aligning to TRBD1. The CDR3 totals 16 residues. CDR1 and CDR2 (germline): MNHNS, SASEGT. Trimming at V came to 5 bases and at J to 7 bases, leaving 12 bases not matched to a gene. This CDR3 reads CASSYTGTGPHNIQYF. The CDR3 nucleotides are TGTGCCAGCAGTTATACGGGGACAGGGCCCCACAACATTCAGTACTTC.

This clonotype was found a few times. This rearrangement joins TRBV6-8 to TRBJ1-1; TRBD1 is a possible D gene (5 bases). CDR1 is MNHGY and CDR2 is SAAAGT in the germline V gene. V gave up 0 bases and J gave up 3 bases, with 11 bases separating them. This CDR3 is 15 amino acids long. CDR3 in amino acids: CASSYSRRQYTEAFF. As DNA, the CDR3 is TGTGCCAGCAGTTACTCGCGAAGACAGTACACTGAAGCTTTCTTT.

J is TRBJ1-2 and V is TRBV7-7; 10 bases line up with TRBD1. In germline, CDR1 is SSHAT, CDR2 FNYEAQ (reference sequence). Trimming at V came to 4 bases and at J to 4 bases, leaving 3 bases not matched to a gene. CDR3 length: 14 amino acids. The DNA of the CDR3 is TGTGCCAGCAGCTACCGGGACAGGGGCTATGGCTACACCTTC. It yields the protein CASSYRDRGYGYTF.

This clonotype is termed medium-sized. V and J are TRBV7-2 and TRBJ2-1; D possibly corresponds to TRBD2 (5 bases). The V gene lost 5 bases and the J gene lost 13 bases, with 15 bases spanning the gap. Germline loops: CDR1 SGHTA, CDR2 FQGNSA. This CDR3 is 12 amino acids long. CDR3 nucleotide sequence: TGTGCCAGCAGCCCTCTATGGGAGACCCAGTTCTTC. Translating gives CASSPLWETQFF.

The chain carries TRBV6-1 and TRBJ2-4; a weak D match, TRBD1 (5 bases). V lost 2 bases and J 8 bases, leaving 16 bases between the germline ends. This CDR3 region has 15 residues. From germline, CDR1 is MNHNS and CDR2 SASEGT. This CDR3 is CASSELGRESDIQYF. The CDR3 coding sequence is TGTGCCAGCAGTGAATTGGGCAGGGAATCGGACATTCAGTACTTC.

The V and J genes are TRBV7-8 and TRBJ2-4, with 11 bases fitting TRBD2. The CDR3 is made up of 15 amino acids. With V trimmed by 5 bases and J by 13 bases, 13 bases remained unmatched. Germline-derived CDR1 and CDR2 are SGHVS and FQNEAQ. CDR3 residues: CASSQPSGRTPTQYF. The CDR3 region has the DNA TGTGCCAGCAGCCAACCTAGCGGGAGGACTCCAACCCAGTACTTC.